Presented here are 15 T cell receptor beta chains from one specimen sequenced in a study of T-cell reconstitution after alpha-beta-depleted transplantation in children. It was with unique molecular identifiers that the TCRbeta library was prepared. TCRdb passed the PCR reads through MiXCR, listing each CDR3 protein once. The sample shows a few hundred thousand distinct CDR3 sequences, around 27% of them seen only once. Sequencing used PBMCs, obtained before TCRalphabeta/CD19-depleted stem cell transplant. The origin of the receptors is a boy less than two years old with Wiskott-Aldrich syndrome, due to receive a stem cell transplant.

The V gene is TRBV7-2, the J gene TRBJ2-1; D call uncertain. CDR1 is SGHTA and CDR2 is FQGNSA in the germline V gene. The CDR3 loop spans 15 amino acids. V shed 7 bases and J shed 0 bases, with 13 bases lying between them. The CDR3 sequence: CASTYTVSSYNEQFF. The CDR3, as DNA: TGTGCCAGCACCTACACGGTTAGCTCCTACAATGAGCAGTTCTTC.

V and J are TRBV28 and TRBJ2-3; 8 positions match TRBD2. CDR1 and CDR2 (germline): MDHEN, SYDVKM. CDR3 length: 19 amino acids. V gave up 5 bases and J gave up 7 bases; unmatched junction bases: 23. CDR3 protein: CASSPTWSGRRFSRNTQYF. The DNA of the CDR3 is TGTGCCAGCAGTCCCACGTGGAGCGGGAGACGGTTTTCGCGCAATACGCAGTATTTT.

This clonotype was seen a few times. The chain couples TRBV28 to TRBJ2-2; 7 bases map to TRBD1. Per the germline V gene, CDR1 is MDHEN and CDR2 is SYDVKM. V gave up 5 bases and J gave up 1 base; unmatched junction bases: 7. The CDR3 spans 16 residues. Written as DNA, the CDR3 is TGTGCCAGCAGTACTCACAGGGGCGAGAACACCGGGGAGCTGTTTTTT. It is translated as CASSTHRGENTGELFF.

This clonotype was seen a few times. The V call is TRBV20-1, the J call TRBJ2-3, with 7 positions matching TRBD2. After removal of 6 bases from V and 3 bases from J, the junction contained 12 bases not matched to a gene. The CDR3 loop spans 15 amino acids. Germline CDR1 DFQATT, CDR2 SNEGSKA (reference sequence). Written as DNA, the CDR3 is TGCAGTGCCCGACGGACGGGAGGATGGACAGATACGCAGTATTTT. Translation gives CSARRTGGWTDTQYF.

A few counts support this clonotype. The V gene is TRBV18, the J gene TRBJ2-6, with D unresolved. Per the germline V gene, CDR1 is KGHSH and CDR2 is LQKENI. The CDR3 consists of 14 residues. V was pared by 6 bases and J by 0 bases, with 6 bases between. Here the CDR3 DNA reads TGTGCCAGCTCTGCCCTCTCTGGGGCCAACGTCCTGACTTTC. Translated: CASSALSGANVLTF.

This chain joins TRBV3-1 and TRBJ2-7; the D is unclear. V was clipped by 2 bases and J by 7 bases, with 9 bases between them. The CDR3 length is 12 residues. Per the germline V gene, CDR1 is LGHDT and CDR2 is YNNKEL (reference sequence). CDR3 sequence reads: CASSQTHGEQYF. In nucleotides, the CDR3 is TGTGCCAGCAGCCAAACTCATGGGGAGCAGTACTTC.

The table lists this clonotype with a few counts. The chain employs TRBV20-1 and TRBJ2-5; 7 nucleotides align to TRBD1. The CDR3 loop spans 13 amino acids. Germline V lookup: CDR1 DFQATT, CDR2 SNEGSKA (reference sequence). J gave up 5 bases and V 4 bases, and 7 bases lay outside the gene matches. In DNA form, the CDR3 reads TGCAGTGCTAAAAGACAGGGCTCTGAGACCCAGTACTTC. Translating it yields CSAKRQGSETQYF.

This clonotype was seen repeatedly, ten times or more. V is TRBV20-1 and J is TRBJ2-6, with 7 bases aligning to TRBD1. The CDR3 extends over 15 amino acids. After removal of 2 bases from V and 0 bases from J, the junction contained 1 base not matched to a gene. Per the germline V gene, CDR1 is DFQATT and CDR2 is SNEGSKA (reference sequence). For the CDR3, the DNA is TGCAGTGCTAGACAGGGGGTCTCTGGGGCCAACGTCCTGACTTTC. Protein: CSARQGVSGANVLTF.

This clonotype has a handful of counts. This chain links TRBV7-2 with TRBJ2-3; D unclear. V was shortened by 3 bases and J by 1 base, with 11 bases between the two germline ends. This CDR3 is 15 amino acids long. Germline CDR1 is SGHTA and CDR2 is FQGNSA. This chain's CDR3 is CASSLSIIGTDTQYF. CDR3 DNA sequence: TGTGCCAGCAGCTTGTCCATTATAGGCACAGATACGCAGTATTTT.

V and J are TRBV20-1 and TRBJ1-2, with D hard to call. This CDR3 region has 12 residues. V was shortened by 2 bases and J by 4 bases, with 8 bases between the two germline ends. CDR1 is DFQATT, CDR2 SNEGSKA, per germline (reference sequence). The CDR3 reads CSARYITYGYTF. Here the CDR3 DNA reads TGCAGTGCTAGATACATCACCTATGGCTACACCTTC.

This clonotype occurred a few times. The CDR3 region has the DNA TGTGCCAGCATTTCAGGGTACACAGATACGCAGTATTTT. It specifies CASISGYTDTQYF. The chain carries TRBV28 and TRBJ2-3, with D perhaps TRBD1 (5 bases). The V gene lost 7 bases and the J gene lost 2 bases, with 10 bases spanning the gap. CDR1 and CDR2 (germline): MDHEN, SYDVKM. This CDR3 has 13 residues. Drawing the rest from reference TRBV28 and TRBJ2-3, the complete variable domain is DVKVTQSSRYLVKRTGEKVFLECVQDMDHENMFWYRQDPGLGLRLIYFSYDVKMKEKGDIPEGYSVSREKKERFSLILESASTNQTSMYLCASISGYTDTQYFGPGTRLTVL.

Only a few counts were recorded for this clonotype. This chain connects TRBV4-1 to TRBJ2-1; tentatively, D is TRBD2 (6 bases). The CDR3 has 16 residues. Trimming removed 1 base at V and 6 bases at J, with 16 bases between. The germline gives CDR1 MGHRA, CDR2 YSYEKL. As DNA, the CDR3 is TGCGCCAGCAGCCAAGGACCCTTCCCGGGAGTCAATGAGCAGTTCTTC. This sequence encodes CASSQGPFPGVNEQFF.

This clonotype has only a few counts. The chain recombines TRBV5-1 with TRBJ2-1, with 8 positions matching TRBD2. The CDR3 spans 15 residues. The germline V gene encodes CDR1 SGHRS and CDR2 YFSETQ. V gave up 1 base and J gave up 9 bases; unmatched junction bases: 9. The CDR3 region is CASSLSSGTVTEQFF. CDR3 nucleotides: TGCGCCAGCAGCTTGAGTAGCGGGACGGTGACTGAGCAGTTCTTC.

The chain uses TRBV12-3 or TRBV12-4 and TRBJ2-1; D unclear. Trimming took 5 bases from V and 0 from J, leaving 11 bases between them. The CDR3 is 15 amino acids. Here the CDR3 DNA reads TGTGCCAGCAGTATTACAGCTAGCTCCTACAATGAGCAGTTCTTC. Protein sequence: CASSITASSYNEQFF.

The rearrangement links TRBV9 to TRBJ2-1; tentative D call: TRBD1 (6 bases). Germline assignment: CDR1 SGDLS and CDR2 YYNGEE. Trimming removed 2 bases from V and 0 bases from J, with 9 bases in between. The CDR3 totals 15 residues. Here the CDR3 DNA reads TGTGCCAGCAGCGTCACAGGGCTCTCCTACAATGAGCAGTTCTTC. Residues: CASSVTGLSYNEQFF.